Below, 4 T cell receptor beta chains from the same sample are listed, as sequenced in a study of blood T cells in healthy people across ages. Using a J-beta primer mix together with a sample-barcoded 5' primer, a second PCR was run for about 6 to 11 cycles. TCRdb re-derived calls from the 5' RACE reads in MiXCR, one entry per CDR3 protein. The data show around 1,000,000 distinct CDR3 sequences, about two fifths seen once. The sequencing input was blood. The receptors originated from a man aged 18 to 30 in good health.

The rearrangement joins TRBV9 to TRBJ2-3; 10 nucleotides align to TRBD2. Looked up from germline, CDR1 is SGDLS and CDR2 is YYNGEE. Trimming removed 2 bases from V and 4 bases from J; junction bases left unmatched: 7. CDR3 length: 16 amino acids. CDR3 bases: TGTGCCAGCAGCGTCCTTAGCGGGGGGAGGGCAGATACGCAGTATTTT. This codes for CASSVLSGGRADTQYF. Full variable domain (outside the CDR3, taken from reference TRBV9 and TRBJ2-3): DSGVTQTPKHLITATGQRVTLRCSPRSGDLSVYWYQQSLDQGLQFLIQYYNGEERAKGNILERFSAQQFPDLHSELNLSSLELGDSALYFCASSVLSGGRADTQYFGPGTRLTVL.

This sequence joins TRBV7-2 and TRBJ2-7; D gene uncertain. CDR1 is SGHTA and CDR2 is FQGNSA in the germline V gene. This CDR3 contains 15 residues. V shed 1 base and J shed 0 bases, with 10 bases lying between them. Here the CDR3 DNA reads TGTGCCAGCAGCTTAGGCGTCGGTAGCTCCTACGAGCAGTACTTC. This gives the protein CASSLGVGSSYEQYF.

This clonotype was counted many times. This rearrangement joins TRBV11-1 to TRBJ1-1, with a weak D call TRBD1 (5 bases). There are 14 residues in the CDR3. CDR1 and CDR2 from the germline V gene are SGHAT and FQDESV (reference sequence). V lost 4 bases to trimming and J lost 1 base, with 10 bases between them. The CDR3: CASSWDGENTEAFF. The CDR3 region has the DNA TGTGCCAGCAGCTGGGACGGGGAGAACACTGAAGCTTTCTTT.

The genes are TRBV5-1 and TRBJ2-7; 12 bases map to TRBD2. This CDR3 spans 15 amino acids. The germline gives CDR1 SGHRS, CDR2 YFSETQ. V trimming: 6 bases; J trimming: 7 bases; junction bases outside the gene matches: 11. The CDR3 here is CASKLAGGTYNEQYF. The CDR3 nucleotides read TGCGCCAGCAAACTAGCGGGGGGAACTTACAATGAGCAGTACTTC.